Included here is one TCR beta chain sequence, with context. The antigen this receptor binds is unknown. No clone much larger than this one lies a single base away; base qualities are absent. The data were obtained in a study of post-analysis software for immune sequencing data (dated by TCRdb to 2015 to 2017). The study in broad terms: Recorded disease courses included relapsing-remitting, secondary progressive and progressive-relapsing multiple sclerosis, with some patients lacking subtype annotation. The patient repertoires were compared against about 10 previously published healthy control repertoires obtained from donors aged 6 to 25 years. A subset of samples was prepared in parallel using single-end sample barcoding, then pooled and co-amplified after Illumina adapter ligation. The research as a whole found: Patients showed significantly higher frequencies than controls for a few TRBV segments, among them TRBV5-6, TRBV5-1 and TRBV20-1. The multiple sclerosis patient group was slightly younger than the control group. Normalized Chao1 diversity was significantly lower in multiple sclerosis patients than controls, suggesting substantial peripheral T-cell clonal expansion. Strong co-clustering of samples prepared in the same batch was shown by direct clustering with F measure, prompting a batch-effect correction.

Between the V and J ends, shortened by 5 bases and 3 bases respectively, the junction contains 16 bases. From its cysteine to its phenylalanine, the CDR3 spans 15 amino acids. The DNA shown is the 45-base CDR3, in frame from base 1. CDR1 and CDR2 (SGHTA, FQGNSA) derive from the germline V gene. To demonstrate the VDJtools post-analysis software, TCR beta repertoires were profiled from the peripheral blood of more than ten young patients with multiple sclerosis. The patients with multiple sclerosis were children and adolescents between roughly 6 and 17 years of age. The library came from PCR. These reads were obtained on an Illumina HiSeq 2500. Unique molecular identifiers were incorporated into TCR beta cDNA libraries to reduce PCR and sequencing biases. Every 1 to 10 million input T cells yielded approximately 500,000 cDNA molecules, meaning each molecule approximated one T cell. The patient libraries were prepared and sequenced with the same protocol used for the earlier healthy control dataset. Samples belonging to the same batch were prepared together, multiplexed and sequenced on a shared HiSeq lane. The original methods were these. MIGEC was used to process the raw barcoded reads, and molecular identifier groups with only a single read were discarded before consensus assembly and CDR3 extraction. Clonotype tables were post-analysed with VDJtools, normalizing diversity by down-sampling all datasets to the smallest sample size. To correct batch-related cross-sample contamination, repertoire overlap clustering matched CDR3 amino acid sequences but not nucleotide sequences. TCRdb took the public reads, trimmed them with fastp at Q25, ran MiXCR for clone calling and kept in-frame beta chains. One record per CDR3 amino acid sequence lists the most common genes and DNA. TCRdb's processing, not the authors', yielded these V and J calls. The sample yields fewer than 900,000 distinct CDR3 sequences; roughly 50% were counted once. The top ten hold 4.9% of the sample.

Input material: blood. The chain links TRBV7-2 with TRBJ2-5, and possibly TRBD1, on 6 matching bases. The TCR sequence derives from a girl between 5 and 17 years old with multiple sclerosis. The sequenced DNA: TGTGCCAGCAGCCAACAGGGAAGGGGGAAAGAGACCCAGTACTTC. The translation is CASSQQGRGKETQYF. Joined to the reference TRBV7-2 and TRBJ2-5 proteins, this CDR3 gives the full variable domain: GAGVSQSPSNKVTEKGKDVELRCDPISGHTALYWYRQSLGQGLEFLIYFQGNSAPDKSGLPSDRFSAERTGGSVSTLTIQRTQQEDSAVYLCASSQQGRGKETQYFGPGTRLLVL.